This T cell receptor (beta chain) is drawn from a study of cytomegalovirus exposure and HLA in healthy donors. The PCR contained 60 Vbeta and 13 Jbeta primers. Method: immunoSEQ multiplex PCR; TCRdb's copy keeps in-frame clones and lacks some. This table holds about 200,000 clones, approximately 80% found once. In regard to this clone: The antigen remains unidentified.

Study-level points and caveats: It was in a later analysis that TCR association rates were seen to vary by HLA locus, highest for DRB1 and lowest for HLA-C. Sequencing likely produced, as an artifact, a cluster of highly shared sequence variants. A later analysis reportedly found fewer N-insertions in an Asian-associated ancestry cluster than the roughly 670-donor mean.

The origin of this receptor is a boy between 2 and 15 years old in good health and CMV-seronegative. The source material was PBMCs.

The CDR3 DNA follows: TGTGCCAGCAGCTGCCGCAGGGACACGGTCACAGATACGCAGTATTTT. This gives the protein CASSCRRDTVTDTQYF. The chain uses TRBV21-1 and TRBJ2-3; the D call in the table, TRBD1, was not verified against the DNA. TRBV21-1 is designated a pseudogene. This CDR3 has 16 amino acids.